The 30 T cell receptor beta chains listed next were all sequenced from one sample in a study of beta chain features in type 1 diabetes. TCRB transcripts that were expressed got sequenced, as all of the isolated RNA had been reverse transcribed. This table comes from immunoSEQ multiplex PCR, and its TCRdb copy is limited to in-frame clones, with some not included. Found here are more than 300,000 clones, over 12% of them singletons; the top ten hold under 0.02%. The sequencing input was naive CD4+ T cells from blood. These receptors were collected from a woman aged 18-30 years in good health.

The chain combines TRBV28 with TRBJ1-2, with 10 positions matching TRBD1. The V gene end was trimmed by 5 bases and the J gene end by 7 bases; junction bases not matched to a gene: 7. CDR3 length: 14 residues. Germline V lookup: CDR1 MDHEN, CDR2 SYDVKM. Written as DNA, the CDR3 is TGTGCCAGCAGTCCGGGACAGGGGTTACTTGGCTACACCTTC. Translating gives CASSPGQGLLGYTF.

The chain recombines TRBV28 with TRBJ2-7; unclear D gene. CDR3 length: 11 residues. V gave up 6 bases and J gave up 6 bases, with 9 bases separating them. The germline V gene encodes CDR1 MDHEN and CDR2 SYDVKM. CDR3 residues: CASSPRGEQYF. CDR3 DNA sequence: TGTGCCAGCAGCCCCCGCGGCGAGCAGTACTTC. Combining the CDR3 with reference TRBV28 and TRBJ2-7 gives the whole variable domain DVKVTQSSRYLVKRTGEKVFLECVQDMDHENMFWYRQDPGLGLRLIYFSYDVKMKEKGDIPEGYSVSREKKERFSLILESASTNQTSMYLCASSPRGEQYFGPGTRLTVT.

V gene TRBV28 combines with J gene TRBJ1-4, with TRBD1 matching 9 bases. The V gene end was trimmed by 6 bases and the J gene end by 14 bases; junction bases not matched to a gene: 10. The CDR3 contains 13 residues. CDR1 is MDHEN and CDR2 is SYDVKM in the germline V gene. The CDR3 nucleotides are TGTGCCAGCAGCACGGGACAGGGTTTGGTTCTGTTTTTT. Translated: CASSTGQGLVLFF.

This clone was detected only a few times. V gene TRBV7-9 combines with J gene TRBJ2-2, with 9 bases identical to TRBD1. CDR3 length: 17 amino acids. Germline V gene data show CDR1 as SEHNR and CDR2 as FQNEAQ (reference sequence). V lost 0 bases to trimming and J lost 6 bases; unmatched junction nucleotides: 8. CDR3 coding DNA: TGTGCCAGCAGCTTAGCGCGGGGACAGGGCGGACCCGGGGAGCTGTTTTTT. Residues: CASSLARGQGGPGELFF.

This rearrangement joins TRBV15 to TRBJ1-2, with a possible D match to TRBD1 (6 bases). The CDR3 has 16 amino acids. Germline V CDR1 and CDR2: LNHNV, YYDKDF (reference sequence). Trimming stripped 0 bases from V and 5 bases from J, with 16 bases between. The CDR3 loop is CATSRDRGRGGYGYTF. CDR3 nucleotides: TGTGCCACCAGCAGAGATCGGGGCAGGGGCGGGTATGGCTACACCTTC.

This clone turned up a few times. The rearrangement uses TRBV9 and TRBJ2-1; the D gene is possibly TRBD2 (6 bases). Deletions cut 6 bases from V and 5 bases from J, with 15 bases between. The CDR3 totals 14 residues. The germline V gene encodes CDR1 SGDLS and CDR2 YYNGEE. Here the CDR3 reads CASNPGVMNNEQFF. CDR3 DNA: TGTGCCAGCAATCCGGGAGTCATGAACAATGAGCAGTTCTTC.

The rearrangement joins TRBV19 to TRBJ2-5; 14 bases are shared with TRBD2. The CDR3 runs to 17 residues. V lost 6 bases to trimming and J lost 2 bases; unmatched junction nucleotides: 8. Germline V CDR1 and CDR2: LNHDA, SQIVND (reference sequence). The CDR3 nucleotides read TGTGCCAGTAGGAACTCGGGACTAGCGGGAGATCAAGAGACCCAGTACTTC. Protein product: CASRNSGLAGDQETQYF.

The rearrangement joins TRBV10-2 to TRBJ1-1; possibly TRBD1 for D (5 bases). CDR3 length equals 15 residues. CDR1 is WSHSY and CDR2 is SAAADI in the germline V gene. Trimming removed 6 bases from V and 1 base from J, with 15 bases in between. The DNA for the CDR3 is TGCGCCAGCAGGATGATCGCAGGGTCGAACACTGAAGCTTTCTTT. Its protein is CASRMIAGSNTEAFF.

This clone was seen more than once but under ten times. The chain links TRBV15 to TRBJ1-1, with D perhaps TRBD1 (6 bases). V lost 2 bases, J lost 3 bases, and 13 bases lay in between. CDR1 and CDR2 from the germline V gene are LNHNV and YYDKDF (reference sequence). This CDR3 spans 15 amino acids. The CDR3 DNA follows: TGTGCCACCAGCAGACGACAGGACACCTACACTGAAGCTTTCTTT. Translating it yields CATSRRQDTYTEAFF.

The chain links TRBV28 to TRBJ2-7; 9 positions agree with TRBD1. CDR3 size: 15 residues. Germline-derived CDR1 and CDR2 are MDHEN and SYDVKM. The ends lost 8 bases at V and 0 bases at J; junction bases unmatched: 8. The CDR3 region is CASSPTGGSSYEQYF. The CDR3 DNA follows: TGTGCCAGCTCGCCGACAGGGGGAAGCTCCTACGAGCAGTACTTC.

This clone was observed a handful of times. CDR3 sequence reads: CASSDRRYLGEQFF. The CDR3 DNA reads TGTGCCAGCAGTGATCGCAGGTATCTTGGTGAGCAGTTCTTC. The rearrangement joins TRBV25-1 to TRBJ2-1; D gene uncertain. Germline V gene sequence: CDR1 MGHDK, CDR2 SYGVNS. This CDR3 contains 14 residues. V was pared by 3 bases and J by 9 bases, with 15 bases between.

The chain carries TRBV2 and TRBJ2-7; TRBD1 agrees at 9 bases. The CDR3 extends over 14 amino acids. V was clipped by 7 bases and J by 3 bases; unmatched bases: 7. Germline V gene lookup returns CDR1 SNHLY and CDR2 FYNNEI. The CDR3 DNA reads as TGTGCCAGCACCCCACAGGGGGCGGACTACGAGCAGTACTTC. It translates to CASTPQGADYEQYF. Combining the CDR3 with reference TRBV2 and TRBJ2-7 gives the whole variable domain EPEVTQTPSHQVTQMGQEVILRCVPISNHLYFYWYRQILGQKVEFLVSFYNNEISEKSEIFDDQFSVERPDGSNFTLKIRSTKLEDSAMYFCASTPQGADYEQYFGPGTRLTVT.

The rearrangement uses TRBV18 and TRBJ2-5, with 9 positions matching TRBD1. Germline V CDR1 and CDR2: KGHSH, LQKENI. Trimming removed 2 bases from V and 4 bases from J; junction bases left unmatched: 5. The CDR3 length is 15 residues. The CDR3 DNA is TGTGCCAGCTCACCAAGACAGGGGGTCGGAGAGACCCAGTACTTC. This gives the protein CASSPRQGVGETQYF.

This sequence joins TRBV19 and TRBJ1-5; D gene uncertain. Trimming cost V 2 bases and J 10 bases, with 12 bases left between them. Germline-derived CDR1 and CDR2 are LNHDA and SQIVND (reference sequence). There are 13 residues in the CDR3. CDR3 nucleotide sequence: TGTGCCAGTAGTATACCCCACGGGGAACCCCAGCATTTT. It is translated as CASSIPHGEPQHF.

The CDR3 loop reads CAIKMTGNYEQYF. The CDR3 DNA follows: TGTGCCATCAAGATGACGGGAAACTACGAGCAGTACTTC. The V gene is TRBV10-3, the J gene TRBJ2-7, with a tentative D call TRBD2 (5 bases). This CDR3 has 13 residues. V was trimmed by 7 bases and J by 3 bases, leaving 13 bases between them. Germline V gene lookup returns CDR1 ENHRY and CDR2 SYGVKD.

This clone was observed a few times. The genes are TRBV28 and TRBJ2-7; D gene uncertain. V lost 3 bases, J lost 2 bases, and 8 bases lay in between. The CDR3 totals 13 residues. From germline, CDR1 is MDHEN and CDR2 SYDVKM. The CDR3 nucleotides are TGTGCCAGCAGTTTGGGCCGAGCCTACGAGCAGTACTTC. Amino acids: CASSLGRAYEQYF.

This clone was observed a handful of times. The V call is TRBV5-4, the J call TRBJ2-4; D perhaps matches TRBD2 (6 bases). This CDR3 is 15 amino acids long. Deletions cut 3 bases from V and 0 bases from J, with 10 bases between. Per the germline V gene, CDR1 is SGHNT and CDR2 is YYREEE (reference sequence). CDR3 nucleotide sequence: TGTGCCAGCAGCTCGAAAGCGGGAGCCAAAAACATTCAGTACTTC. This codes for CASSSKAGAKNIQYF.

This clone was observed a few times. V and J are TRBV7-2 and TRBJ2-4; D uncertain. Trimming cost V 5 bases and J 7 bases, with 12 bases left between them. Germline V gives CDR1 SGHTA, CDR2 FQGNSA. The length of the CDR3 is 13 residues. CDR3 coding DNA: TGTGCCAGCAGCCTCCAGACCGGGAACATTCAGTACTTC. Residues: CASSLQTGNIQYF.

In this sample, this clone turned up a few times. The chain has TRBV29-1 and TRBJ1-1, with a weak D call TRBD1 (5 bases). This CDR3 is built from 15 residues. V lost 5 bases, J lost 0 bases, and 16 bases lay in between. Germline CDR1 is SQVTM and CDR2 is ANQGSEA. For the CDR3, the DNA is TGCAGCGTTAAGCACCTACAGGCCTTGAACACTGAAGCTTTCTTT. Translation gives CSVKHLQALNTEAFF.

This clone came up a few times. V is TRBV18 and J is TRBJ2-1; possible D gene TRBD2, 6 bases. The V gene lost 0 bases and the J gene lost 5 bases, with 14 bases spanning the gap. The CDR3 contains 16 residues. Per germline, CDR1 KGHSH and CDR2 LQKENI. This CDR3 reads CASSPPLGGGDNEQFF. CDR3 nucleotide sequence: TGTGCCAGCTCACCACCGCTGGGGGGAGGAGACAATGAGCAGTTCTTC.

V gene TRBV2 combines with J gene TRBJ1-1, with 8 bases matching TRBD1. Trimming at V came to 6 bases and at J to 11 bases, leaving 5 bases not matched to a gene. CDR3 size: 11 residues. Germline CDR1 SNHLY, CDR2 FYNNEI. The CDR3 spells CASSAWDRAFF. In DNA form, the CDR3 reads TGTGCCAGCAGCGCCTGGGACAGGGCTTTCTTT. Full variable domain (rest looked up from reference TRBV2 and TRBJ1-1): EPEVTQTPSHQVTQMGQEVILRCVPISNHLYFYWYRQILGQKVEFLVSFYNNEISEKSEIFDDQFSVERPDGSNFTLKIRSTKLEDSAMYFCASSAWDRAFFGQGTRLTVV.

This chain links TRBV7-9 with TRBJ1-1, with D maybe TRBD1 (6 bases). V gave up 4 bases and J gave up 3 bases, with 12 bases separating them. The CDR3 runs 14 residues. Per germline, CDR1 SEHNR and CDR2 FQNEAQ (reference sequence). In DNA form, the CDR3 reads TGTGCCAGCAGCTCACAGGGCTCAGACACTGAAGCTTTCTTT. Amino acids: CASSSQGSDTEAFF.

V is TRBV9 and J is TRBJ2-1; 14 nucleotides line up with TRBD2. CDR1 and CDR2 from the germline V gene are SGDLS and YYNGEE. The CDR3 runs to 16 residues. The trim removed 1 base at V and 8 bases at J, leaving 5 bases unmatched. CDR3 DNA: TGTGCCAGCAGCGTAAGACTAGCGGGAGGGTGGGATGAGCAGTTCTTC. Translated, it gives CASSVRLAGGWDEQFF.

The chain carries TRBV30 and TRBJ2-3; unclear D gene. Germline V gene data show CDR1 as GTSNPN and CDR2 as SVGIG (reference sequence). The CDR3 runs 13 residues. V was clipped by 2 bases and J by 1 base, with 7 bases between them. CDR3 protein: CAWSTQGTDTQYF. Here the CDR3 DNA reads TGTGCCTGGAGTACCCAGGGCACAGATACGCAGTATTTT. The entire variable domain, with the rest obtained from reference TRBV30 and TRBJ2-3, is as follows: SQTIHQWPATLVQPVGSPLSLECTVEGTSNPNLYWYRQAAGRGLQLLFYSVGIGQISSEVPQNLSASRPQDRQFILSSKKLLLSDSGFYLCAWSTQGTDTQYFGPGTRLTVL.

The V and J genes are TRBV11-3 and TRBJ1-1; 12 bases agree with TRBD1. Germline V lookup: CDR1 SGHNT, CDR2 YENEEA. This CDR3 spans 18 amino acids. J lost 5 bases, V lost 3 bases, and 13 bases had no gene match. The CDR3 reads CASSFANPGQGAKTEAFF. The CDR3 DNA reads as TGTGCCAGCAGCTTTGCCAACCCGGGACAGGGGGCAAAGACTGAAGCTTTCTTT.

The chain is built from TRBV4-1 and TRBJ2-5; 7 bases map to TRBD2. From germline, CDR1 is MGHRA and CDR2 YSYEKL. The CDR3 has 17 residues. V dropped 0 bases and J dropped 4; count of bases not matched to a gene: 11. The CDR3 loop is CASSQDKASGSRETQYF. In DNA, the CDR3 is TGCGCCAGCAGCCAAGATAAAGCTAGCGGTTCTCGAGAGACCCAGTACTTC.

The rearrangement joins TRBV19 to TRBJ2-1; 13 bases match TRBD2. The CDR3 totals 13 residues. Germline lookup yields CDR1 LNHDA and CDR2 SQIVND (reference sequence). Trimming took 8 bases from V and 5 from J; bases not matched to a gene: 0. The CDR3 protein is CASGLAGDNEQFF. The CDR3 DNA is TGTGCCAGTGGACTAGCGGGAGACAATGAGCAGTTCTTC.

This clone came up a few times. The V gene is TRBV29-1, the J gene TRBJ2-6; D is uncertain. The CDR3 spans 14 residues. V shed 4 bases and J shed 2 bases, with 9 bases lying between them. Germline values: CDR1 SQVTM, CDR2 ANQGSEA. The CDR3 is CSVASPAGANVLTF. DNA for the CDR3: TGCAGCGTTGCTTCCCCAGCTGGGGCCAACGTCCTGACTTTC.

The rearrangement joins TRBV4-3 to TRBJ2-7; D perhaps matches TRBD1 (5 bases). CDR1 and CDR2 from the germline V gene are LGHNA and YSLEER. This CDR3 contains 16 residues. V lost 0 bases and J lost 3, with 15 bases in between. The CDR3 DNA sequence: TGCGCCAGCAGCCAAGAGGGGTCAGGGCTCTTCTACGAGCAGTACTTC. It is translated as CASSQEGSGLFYEQYF.

The chain combines TRBV5-4 with TRBJ2-1; 8 bases are a match to TRBD1. The CDR3 length is 14 residues. With 3 bases clipped from V and 6 bases from J, the junction kept 5 bases outside the gene matches. The germline CDR1 and CDR2 sequences are SGHNT and YYREEE (reference sequence). In DNA, the CDR3 is TGTGCCAGCAGCTCCGGGACAGGCCGCAATGAGCAGTTCTTC. It specifies CASSSGTGRNEQFF.